Sequencing of this T cell receptor beta chain was carried out in a study of shared clonotypes between healthy human individuals. Study-level background: Every donor yielded three CD4 naive, three CD4 memory, two CD8 naive and one CD8 memory plate.

Libraries were prepared by immunoSEQ multiplex PCR; TCRdb keeps only in-frame clonotypes and omits some of them. The sample contains 2 million to 2.5 million clones, roughly 94% of which appear only once. A CD45RA+ naive subset and a CD45RA-negative memory subset were split from CD4+ cells. From germline, CDR1 is SGHTS and CDR2 YDEGEE. V lost 5 bases and J 4 bases, leaving 12 bases between the germline ends. The CDR3 has 13 residues. The rearrangement joins TRBV5-8 to TRBJ1-2; D is unresolved. The sequence was obtained from a man aged 18 to 29 in good health. The specimen was naive CD4+ T cells sorted from blood. Noted subset: CD45RA+ positively selected. The CDR3 coding sequence is TGTGCCAGCAGATTAGGACGGACCTATGGCTACACCTTC. Its protein is CASRLGRTYGYTF. The whole variable domain, remainder taken from reference TRBV5-8 and TRBJ1-2, is EAGVTQSPTHLIKTRGQQATLRCSPISGHTSVYWYQQALGLGLQFLLWYDEGEERNRGNFPPRFSGRQFPNYSSELNVNALELEDSALYLCASRLGRTYGYTFGSGTRLTVV.